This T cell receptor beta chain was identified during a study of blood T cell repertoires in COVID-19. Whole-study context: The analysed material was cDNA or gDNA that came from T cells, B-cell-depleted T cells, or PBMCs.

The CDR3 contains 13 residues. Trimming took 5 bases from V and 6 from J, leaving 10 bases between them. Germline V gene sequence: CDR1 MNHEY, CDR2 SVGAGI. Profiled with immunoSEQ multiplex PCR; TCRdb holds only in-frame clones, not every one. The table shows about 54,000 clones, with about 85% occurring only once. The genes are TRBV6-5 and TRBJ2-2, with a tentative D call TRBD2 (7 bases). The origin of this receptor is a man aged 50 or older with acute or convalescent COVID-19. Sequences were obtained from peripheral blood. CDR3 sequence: CASSRGAAGELFF. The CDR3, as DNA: TGTGCCAGCAGTCGGGGGGCGGCCGGGGAGCTGTTTTTT.